Detailed here is one T cell receptor beta chain. No antigen is known for it. Germline assignment: CDR1 MDHEN and CDR2 SYDVKM. This CDR3 contains 10 residues. V lost 5 bases and J 8 bases, leaving 6 bases between the germline ends. This entry belongs to a study of OX40 agonist ivuxolimab in advanced cancers. Study at large: Patients treated during dose escalation were battling hepatocellular carcinoma, melanoma, renal cell or head and neck cancer. Regarding the study as a whole: It was also the case that some nonresponders had low normalized T-cell clonal expansion. By week 6 at 0.1 to 3.0 mg/kg, blood CD4+ and CD8+ T cells had expanded clonally. Those patients achieving a partial response at 0.1-3.0 mg/kg showed among the lowest clonal expansion.

Sequenced by immunoSEQ multiplex PCR; TCRdb stores in-frame clones only, minus some. The table shows roughly 45,000 clones, with about nine tenths occurring only once. The clonotype comes from an adult with an advanced solid tumor such as melanoma, head and neck, liver or kidney cancer. The rearrangement links TRBV28 to TRBJ2-5; D is unresolved. Sequenced here: CD4+ or CD8+ T cells sorted from blood, sampled in a trial of the OX40 agonist ivuxolimab. CDR3 nucleotides: TGTGCCAGCAGTCAGAGTACCCAGTACTTC. Its protein product is CASSQSTQYF.